One sample yielded the 8 T cell receptor beta chains listed below, sequenced in a study of read filtering for tumor transcriptome and immune sequencing. The library was built from around 400 ng RNA with molecular barcoded adaptors for alpha/delta and beta/gamma chains. TCRdb analysed the reads with MiXCR anew, one entry per CDR3 protein. The sample shows 30,000 to 45,000 distinct CDR3 sequences, roughly an eighth of them seen only once. The sample was a population of CD138-negative cells sorted from bone marrow. These receptors all stem from a donor at least 40 years old with multiple myeloma.

This clonotype came up many times. This chain joins TRBV20-1 and TRBJ1-5, with TRBD1 identical over 7 bases. CDR1 is DFQATT, CDR2 SNEGSKA, per germline (reference sequence). CDR3 length: 15 residues. V lost 3 bases to trimming and J lost 0 bases; unmatched junction nucleotides: 5. The CDR3 DNA is TGCAGTGCTAGGGACGGGACAGCTAGCAATCAGCCCCAGCATTTT. Translated: CSARDGTASNQPQHF.

Concerning this clonotype itself: Given a much more abundant clone one base away, this may be a read error. This chain joins TRBV20-1 and TRBJ2-7, with D unresolved. This CDR3 contains 12 residues. In germline, CDR1 is DFQATT, CDR2 SNEGSKA (reference sequence). The CDR3 sequence is CSAIVNSYEQCF. DNA of the CDR3: TGCAGTGCTATCGTTAACTCCTACGAGCAGTGCTTC.

The table lists this clonotype with many counts. V usage is TRBV29-1 and J usage is TRBJ2-7; TRBD2 might be the D (5 bases). The V gene's germline CDR1 is SQVTM and CDR2 ANQGSEA. Trimming removed 7 bases from V and 0 bases from J, with 10 bases in between. The CDR3 spans 12 residues. The CDR3 nucleotides are TGCAGCGCAGGACTGAACTCCTACGAGCAGTACTTC. It specifies CSAGLNSYEQYF.

For the CDR3, the DNA is TGTGCCAGCAGCTTAACGTCTTGGGGGGAGCAGTACTTC. It is translated as CASSLTSWGEQYF. The V call is TRBV7-3, the J call TRBJ2-7, with D perhaps being TRBD1 or TRBD2 (5 bases each). The CDR3 runs to 13 residues. In germline, CDR1 is SGHTA, CDR2 FQGTGA. V was clipped by 0 bases and J by 7 bases, with 10 bases between them.

This clonotype was counted at least ten times. The V call is TRBV20-1, the J call TRBJ2-7, with D possibly matching TRBD2 (7 bases). Germline V gene lookup returns CDR1 DFQATT and CDR2 SNEGSKA (reference sequence). This CDR3 comprises 17 residues. Trimming left V 1 base short and J 2 bases short, with 21 bases between. CDR3 protein: CSARGGTTSEHTYEQYF. As DNA, the CDR3 is TGCAGTGCTAGAGGGGGGACAACTAGCGAACACACCTACGAGCAGTACTTC.

Many counts were recorded for this clonotype. The chain links TRBV3-1 to TRBJ2-7; D possibly corresponds to TRBD2 (6 bases). CDR1 is LGHDT, CDR2 YNNKEL, per germline (reference sequence). Trimming took 5 bases from V and 0 from J, leaving 14 bases between them. This CDR3 comprises 15 residues. The CDR3 nucleotides are TGTGCCAGCAGCGGTCGGGCGGGAAGCTCCTACGAGCAGTACTTC. Encoded protein: CASSGRAGSSYEQYF.

This clonotype was seen ten or more times. This chain links TRBV7-9 with TRBJ2-1; 11 bases agree with TRBD2. Losses at the gene ends were 3 bases for V and 14 bases for J; bases not matched to a gene: 12. This CDR3 comprises 15 residues. In germline, CDR1 is SEHNR, CDR2 FQNEAQ (reference sequence). The CDR3 is CASSFLKLAGGYEFF. The CDR3 bases are TGTGCCAGCAGCTTCTTGAAGCTAGCGGGAGGCTACGAGTTCTTC.

Judged by abundance, this clonotype is medium-sized (0.01 to 0.1%). The rearrangement joins TRBV24-1 to TRBJ1-1; no reliable D call. Germline CDR1 and CDR2: KGHDR and SFDVKD. The CDR3 is made up of 13 amino acids. The germline V and J ends were trimmed by 5 bases and 4 bases, with 10 bases remaining between them. CDR3 sequence: CATSAGVGTEAFF. CDR3 DNA: TGTGCCACCAGTGCCGGGGTGGGCACTGAAGCTTTCTTT.